This TCR beta chain was captured in a study of cytotoxic CD8 clonotypes in ibrutinib-treated CLL (dated by TCRdb to the early 2020s). Context from the whole study: The cohort had ten to twelve relapsed/refractory and 15 treatment-naive patients; 17 to 18 were IGHV unmutated. Partial responses were observed in roughly 24 patients and complete responses in 2; after a median follow-up of around 68 months, remission was maintained in roughly 15 patients and progression was observed in approximately 12. Response samples were taken after a median of 12 months on treatment, ranging from about 6 to 40 months. On average, each sample had roughly 260,000 productive templates and 96,000 or so productive rearrangements. Of the approximately 94 people in the trial, approximately 24 had longitudinal samples available. Cryopreserved peripheral blood mononuclear cells were collected before treatment, at response, and at either disease progression or sustained remission. Findings and caveats that apply to the study as a whole: Public clonotypes were rare and either shrank or stayed stable during treatment, and the rise in clonality at ibrutinib response reflected expansion of private clonotypes. Sampling times were not matched between patients in sustained remission and patients whose disease was progressing, and lymph node repertoires were not examined. Baseline clonality exceeded that of age-matched healthy donors and correlated strongly with circulating CD8+ T-cell counts. Clonality increased at ibrutinib response, stayed stable in sustained remission, and fell back toward baseline at progression.

Trimming removed 6 bases from V and 3 bases from J, leaving 16 bases between the germline ends. Reading from cysteine to phenylalanine, the CDR3 counts 16 amino acids. Only the CDR3 DNA is retained, 48 bases long and in frame from the first base. Looking up the germline V gene yields CDR1 SGHRS and CDR2 YFSETQ. On a MiSeq, deep resolution sequencing aimed for a depth between 1 in 1 million and 1 in 200,000 T cells, with each clonotype covered about 9.2x on average. TCR beta libraries were generated with the immunoSEQ hsTCRB Kit. Per the original workflow: Data were analyzed with ImmunoSEQ Data Assistant and ImmunoSEQ Analyzer, with V, D and J genes assigned per IMGT definitions. Clonality, which ranges from 0 to 1, was calculated by subtracting the normalized Shannon entropy of productive rearrangement frequencies from one. Only overrepresented clonotypes making up at least 0.05% of each patient's repertoire were included in the public clonotype analysis. Some twelve repertoires from age-matched healthy donors, obtained from immuneACCESS, served as clonality controls. TCRdb re-hosts the immuneACCESS table, in-frame sequences only. Its copies lack some clones; in the studies checked, an unresolved V gene accounts for under half of them, and the cause for the rest is not known. Clone size and the V and J calls come from that table; the DNA yielded D and trimming. For this sample the table gives approximately 80,000 clones, of which about 86% were detected only once. The biggest ten clones account for around 5% of the sample.

Approximately 2 micrograms of genomic DNA were extracted from cryopreserved PBMCs for TCR beta library preparation. Longitudinal blood samples from CLL patients on ibrutinib monotherapy underwent high-throughput TCR beta sequencing. The patients took part in an open-label, single-center phase 2 trial of ibrutinib monotherapy. Turning to this clone: No cognate antigen has been identified for it. Base qualities are not recorded, but no much larger clone differs from it by a single base.

The sequence joins TRBV5-1 to TRBJ2-6, with a tentative D gene TRBD1 over 6 matching bases. Sequenced here: PBMCs, sampled before ibrutinib treatment. The TCR was taken from a human donor with chronic lymphocytic leukemia. The CDR3 region reads CASTNRESGGANVLTF. Here is the DNA: TGCGCCAGCACTAACAGGGAATCTGGTGGGGCCAACGTCCTGACTTTC. The full variable domain, with segments outside the CDR3 supplied by the reference TRBV5-1 and TRBJ2-6 proteins, appears as KAGVTQTPRYLIKTRGQQVTLSCSPISGHRSVSWYQQTPGQGLQFLFEYFSETQRNKGNFPGRFSGRQFSNSRSEMNVSTLELGDSALYLCASTNRESGGANVLTFGAGSRLTVL.